These 11 T cell receptor beta chains share one sample of origin, sequenced in a study of blood T cell repertoires in COVID-19 (dated by TCRdb to 2018 to 2021). Libraries were prepared through the immunoSEQ multiplex PCR assay. The clones in this table, taken by TCRdb from immuneACCESS, are in-frame only. Not every clone is retained; where verified, under half of the shortfall comes from an unresolved V gene, and the cause of the rest is unknown. This sample lists approximately 100,000 clones; over 75% were detected once. Jointly, the top ten make up 4.4% of the sample. The sample consisted of peripheral blood. The receptors here all came from a man in his sixties with acute or convalescent COVID-19.

V usage is TRBV6-5 and J usage is TRBJ1-2; 7 bases agree with TRBD1. Trimming at V came to 2 bases and at J to 5 bases, leaving 5 bases not matched to a gene. This CDR3 has 14 residues. CDR1 is MNHEY, CDR2 SVGAGI, per germline. The CDR3 loop is CASSYTGQSYGYTF. CDR3 coding DNA: TGTGCCAGCAGTTACACGGGACAGTCTTATGGCTACACCTTC.

V gene TRBV19 combines with J gene TRBJ1-1; the match to TRBD1 covers 9 bases. The V segment lost 0 bases and the J segment 1 base; nucleotides outside the gene matches: 3. The CDR3 runs to 16 residues. CDR1 and CDR2 (germline): LNHDA, SQIVND (reference sequence). CDR3: CASSIDRTGENTEAFF. DNA of the CDR3: TGTGCCAGTAGTATAGACCGGACAGGGGAGAACACTGAAGCTTTCTTT.

This chain connects TRBV7-2 to TRBJ2-1; 12 nucleotides line up with TRBD2. Trimming took 3 bases from V and 10 from J; bases not matched to a gene: 4. The CDR3 totals 14 residues. Germline-derived CDR1 and CDR2 are SGHTA and FQGNSA. CDR3 residues: CASSLGLAGSEQFF. The CDR3 DNA reads as TGTGCCAGCAGCTTGGGACTAGCGGGTTCCGAGCAGTTCTTC. Full variable domain (missing parts from reference TRBV7-2 and TRBJ2-1): GAGVSQSPSNKVTEKGKDVELRCDPISGHTALYWYRQSLGQGLEFLIYFQGNSAPDKSGLPSDRFSAERTGGSVSTLTIQRTQQEDSAVYLCASSLGLAGSEQFFGPGTRLTVL.

This chain joins TRBV7-8 and TRBJ2-1; a possible D gene is TRBD1 (6 bases). Germline V gene lookup returns CDR1 SGHVS and CDR2 FQNEAQ. The CDR3 sequence is 17 residues long. The ends were cut back, 3 bases at V and 6 bases at J, with 21 bases in the middle. CDR3: CASSFTPGTRRGNEQFF. Written as DNA, the CDR3 is TGTGCCAGCAGCTTTACTCCCGGGACACGAAGGGGCAATGAGCAGTTCTTC.

This chain uses TRBV4-1 with TRBJ2-7; D gene unclear. The CDR3 is 12 amino acids. Deletions cut 3 bases from V and 7 bases from J, with 10 bases between. Germline V gene data show CDR1 as MGHRA and CDR2 as YSYEKL. The CDR3 coding sequence is TGCGCCAGCAGCCAGCCTTACGGGGAGCAGTACTTC. This encodes CASSQPYGEQYF.

The chain has TRBV13 and TRBJ2-2; 14 bases match TRBD2. Germline V gives CDR1 PRHDT, CDR2 FYEKMQ (reference sequence). The trim removed 4 bases at V and 4 bases at J, leaving 8 bases unmatched. The CDR3 spans 18 residues. In DNA form, the CDR3 reads TGTGCCAGCAGCTCTAAAGGACTAGCGGGGGGAACCACCGGGGAGCTGTTTTTT. It yields the protein CASSSKGLAGGTTGELFF.

The chain uses TRBV6-2 or TRBV6-3 and TRBJ2-3; D unclear. The germline V gene encodes CDR1 MNHEY and CDR2 SVGEGT. Trimming stripped 6 bases from V and 0 bases from J, with 7 bases between. The CDR3 runs 13 residues. The CDR3 loop reads CASSLQSTDTQYF. The CDR3 DNA follows: TGTGCCAGCAGCCTCCAGAGCACAGATACGCAGTATTTT.

This rearrangement joins TRBV12-3 or TRBV12-4 to TRBJ1-1; no reliable D call. The length of the CDR3 is 13 residues. V was trimmed by 6 bases and J by 1 base, leaving 9 bases between them. CDR3 amino acids: CASSVLGNTEAFF. The CDR3 DNA follows: TGTGCCAGCAGCGTTCTAGGGAACACTGAAGCTTTCTTT.

V is TRBV24-1 and J is TRBJ2-1; D remains unclear. V lost 4 bases to trimming and J lost 4 bases, with 7 bases between them. The CDR3 extends over 13 amino acids. Per the germline V gene, CDR1 is KGHDR and CDR2 is SFDVKD. The CDR3 DNA reads TGTGCCACCAGTGACCCTAATTACAATGAGCAGTTCTTC. This encodes CATSDPNYNEQFF.

V and J are TRBV28 and TRBJ1-1; 8 positions match TRBD1. Germline trimming cut 4 bases from V and 6 bases from J; bases unmatched to any gene: 10. Germline CDR1 is MDHEN and CDR2 is SYDVKM. The CDR3 has 15 residues. CDR3 DNA: TGTGCCAGCAGTTCCCGCCCAGGGGGCGCGGCTGAAGCTTTCTTT. Amino acids: CASSSRPGGAAEAFF.

V usage is TRBV12-3 or TRBV12-4 and J usage is TRBJ2-5; D may be TRBD1 (5 bases). The CDR3 runs to 13 residues. V lost 2 bases and J lost 5, with 9 bases in between. CDR3 coding DNA: TGTGCCAGCAGTTTAAGGGGTGACGAGACCCAGTACTTC. Amino acids: CASSLRGDETQYF.